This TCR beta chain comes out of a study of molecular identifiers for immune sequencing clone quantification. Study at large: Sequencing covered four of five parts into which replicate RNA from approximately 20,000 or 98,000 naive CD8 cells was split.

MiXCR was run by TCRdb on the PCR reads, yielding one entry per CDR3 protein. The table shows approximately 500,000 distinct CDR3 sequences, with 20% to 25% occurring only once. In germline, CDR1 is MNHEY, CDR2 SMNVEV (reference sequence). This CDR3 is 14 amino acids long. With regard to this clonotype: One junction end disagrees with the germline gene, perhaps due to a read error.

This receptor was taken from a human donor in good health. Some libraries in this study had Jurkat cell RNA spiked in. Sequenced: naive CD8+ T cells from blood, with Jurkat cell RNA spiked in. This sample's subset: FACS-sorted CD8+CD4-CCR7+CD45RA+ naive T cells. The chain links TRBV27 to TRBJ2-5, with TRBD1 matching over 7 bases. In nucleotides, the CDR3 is TGTGCCGGCAGTTTATGGGGACAGCAAGAGACCCAGTACTTC. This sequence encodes CAGSLWGQQETQYF.